This paragraph covers one TCR beta chain sequence. Per germline, CDR1 ENHRY and CDR2 SYGVKD. V was pared by 6 bases and J by 4 bases, with 5 bases of the junction left unmatched. This CDR3 is 15 amino acids long. TCRdb keeps only in-frame clones here, not all; method: immunoSEQ multiplex PCR. The table includes 55,000 to 70,000 clones, about 79% detected once. This specimen comes from a study of OX40 agonist ivuxolimab in advanced cancers. This receptor was taken from an adult with an advanced solid tumor such as melanoma, head and neck, liver or kidney cancer. V gene TRBV10-3 combines with J gene TRBJ2-3; TRBD2 matches at 12 bases. Sequences were derived from CD4+ or CD8+ T cells sorted from blood, sampled in a trial of the OX40 agonist ivuxolimab. CDR3 in amino acids: CAIRASGGAADTQYF. DNA of the CDR3: TGTGCCATCAGGGCTAGCGGGGGGGCCGCAGATACGCAGTATTTT.